The 27 T cell receptor beta chains listed next were all sequenced from one sample in a study of blood T cell repertoires in COVID-19. Sequenced by immunoSEQ multiplex PCR; TCRdb stores in-frame clones only, minus some. The sample includes 400,000 to 550,000 clones, 80% to 90% of them seen just once. The sequenced sample was peripheral blood. Receptors originate from a woman in her 30s with acute or convalescent COVID-19.

This clone was detected once. The V and J genes are TRBV2 and TRBJ1-5, with D possibly matching TRBD1 (6 bases). Germline V gene data show CDR1 as SNHLY and CDR2 as FYNNEI. With 7 bases removed from V and 5 bases from J, the gap between germline ends came to 18 bases. CDR3 size: 15 residues. The CDR3 DNA is TGTGCCAGCACCGCAGAGAGGACAGATCATCAGCCCCAGCATTTT. This gives the protein CASTAERTDHQPQHF.

In regard to this clone: One junction end does not reproduce the germline sequence, and a read error may be involved. This chain joins TRBV6-4 and TRBJ2-7; D is perhaps TRBD2 (5 bases). The germline V gene has CDR1 MRHNA and CDR2 SNTAGT. The length of the CDR3 is 18 residues. The CDR3 loop is CASSDSYLRGLNPYEQYF. The DNA of the CDR3 is TGTGCTAGCAGTGACTCCTATTTACGAGGGTTGAATCCCTACGAGCAGTACTTC.

This rearrangement joins TRBV2 to TRBJ2-7; TRBD1 matches 10 bases. This CDR3 has 14 amino acids. The J segment lost 4 bases and the V segment lost 7 bases, leaving 7 bases of the junction unmatched. Germline CDR1 and CDR2: SNHLY and FYNNEI. CDR3 in amino acids: CASTIDRGPYEQYF. The CDR3 DNA sequence: TGTGCCAGCACTATCGACAGGGGGCCTTACGAGCAGTACTTC.

The chain couples TRBV5-8 to TRBJ1-5; no clear D. Per germline, CDR1 SGHTS and CDR2 YDEGEE. Trimming stripped 3 bases from V and 9 bases from J, with 13 bases between. This CDR3 is built from 13 residues. CDR3 region: CASSSTRPGPQHF. The DNA for the CDR3 is TGTGCCAGCAGCTCTACAAGGCCGGGGCCCCAGCATTTT.

V and J are TRBV7-3 and TRBJ2-1; TRBD1 matches at 8 bases. The CDR3 has 16 residues. Germline V gene sequence: CDR1 SGHTA, CDR2 FQGTGA. The V segment lost 6 bases and the J segment 1 base; nucleotides outside the gene matches: 8. CDR3 sequence: CASSNRGAASYNEQFF. The CDR3 region has the DNA TGTGCCAGCAGTAACAGGGGGGCCGCTTCCTACAATGAGCAGTTCTTC.

This sequence joins TRBV7-2 and TRBJ2-7; D might be TRBD1 (5 bases). Germline CDR1 reads SGHTA; CDR2 reads FQGNSA. V was clipped by 5 bases and J by 4 bases, with 18 bases between them. CDR3 size: 15 residues. The CDR3 DNA follows: TGTGCCAGCAGCCCATCAGGGAAAAAAAGTTACGAGCAGTACTTC. It specifies CASSPSGKKSYEQYF.

The chain joins TRBV15 to TRBJ1-4, with a weak D call TRBD1 (5 bases). The CDR3 loop spans 15 amino acids. The V end lost 5 bases, the J end lost 3 bases, and 13 bases lay between the germline ends. CDR1 is LNHNV, CDR2 YYDKDF, per germline (reference sequence). CDR3 amino acids: CATSGTTAPNEKLFF. The CDR3, as DNA: TGTGCCACCAGCGGTACGACAGCCCCTAATGAAAAACTGTTTTTT. The variable domain in full, completed from reference TRBV15 and TRBJ1-4, reads DAMVIQNPRYQVTQFGKPVTLSCSQTLNHNVMYWYQQKSSQAPKLLFHYYDKDFNNEADTPDNFQSRRPNTSFCFLDIRSPGLGDTAMYLCATSGTTAPNEKLFFGSGTQLSVL.

The rearrangement links TRBV6-2 or TRBV6-3 to TRBJ1-4; 10 bases align to TRBD1. The CDR3 contains 14 residues. Germline CDR1 is MNHEY and CDR2 is SVGEGT. V was pared by 2 bases and J by 6 bases, with 0 bases of the junction left unmatched. This chain's CDR3 is CASSYGTGDEKLFF. Here the CDR3 DNA reads TGTGCCAGCAGTTACGGGACAGGGGATGAAAAACTGTTTTTT.

V and J are TRBV6-5 and TRBJ1-1; tentatively, D is TRBD1 (6 bases). Germline V lookup: CDR1 MNHEY, CDR2 SVGAGI. V was trimmed by 4 bases and J by 11 bases, leaving 14 bases between them. The CDR3 has 12 residues. CDR3 sequence (DNA): TGTGCCAGCAGTTTGAACAGGGTCCGCGCTTTCTTT. Protein product: CASSLNRVRAFF.

The genes are TRBV18 and TRBJ2-1, with 8 bases identical to TRBD1. Germline CDR1 is KGHSH and CDR2 is LQKENI. The CDR3 is made up of 14 amino acids. V dropped 4 bases and J dropped 8; count of bases not matched to a gene: 7. In DNA form, the CDR3 reads TGTGCCAGCTCACAAACGACAGGGGCGTATGAGCAGTTCTTC. Protein: CASSQTTGAYEQFF.

The V and J genes are TRBV5-1 and TRBJ2-1; maybe TRBD2 (7 bases). CDR1 is SGHRS, CDR2 YFSETQ, per germline. V was clipped by 3 bases and J by 8 bases, with 24 bases between them. The CDR3 is 17 residues long. CDR3 sequence reads: CASSSPRAGALLDEQFF. As DNA, the CDR3 is TGCGCCAGCAGCTCCCCTAGGGCGGGGGCCCTCTTGGATGAGCAGTTCTTC.

V is TRBV4-1 and J is TRBJ1-1; TRBD1 aligns across 11 bases. Germline CDR1 reads MGHRA; CDR2 reads YSYEKL. The CDR3 length is 13 residues. The V segment lost 3 bases and the J segment 11 bases; nucleotides outside the gene matches: 5. CDR3 DNA sequence: TGCGCCAGCAGCCACCCGGGACAGGGGGTGGCTTTCTTT. This sequence encodes CASSHPGQGVAFF.

V gene TRBV5-1 combines with J gene TRBJ2-3; TRBD1 matches at 7 bases. This CDR3 is 18 amino acids long. Germline V CDR1 and CDR2: SGHRS, YFSETQ. Germline trimming cut 0 bases from V and 0 bases from J; bases unmatched to any gene: 10. CDR3 in DNA: TGCGCCAGCAGCTTGGGGGACAGACGCATAACTAGCACAGATACGCAGTATTTT. Translation gives CASSLGDRRITSTDTQYF.

V usage is TRBV28 and J usage is TRBJ1-1; 9 bases map to TRBD1. This CDR3 spans 14 amino acids. V lost 2 bases and J lost 7; bases outside the gene matches: 5. Looked up from germline, CDR1 is MDHEN and CDR2 is SYDVKM. As DNA, the CDR3 is TGTGCCAGCAGTTTAATACGGACAGGGGATGAAGCTTTCTTT. Translated, it gives CASSLIRTGDEAFF.

This chain joins TRBV21-1 and TRBJ1-2; the D segment call TRBD1 is taken from the table without a DNA check. TRBV21-1 is a pseudogene segment. This CDR3 has 15 amino acids. In nucleotides, the CDR3 is TGTGCCAGCAGCAAAAGGATGACAGGGGAATTGGGCTACACCTTC. This encodes CASSKRMTGELGYTF.

V usage is TRBV19 and J usage is TRBJ1-6; D is unresolved. Per the germline V gene, CDR1 is LNHDA and CDR2 is SQIVND (reference sequence). The CDR3 is 15 amino acids. Trimming removed 2 bases from V and 4 bases from J, with 9 bases in between. The CDR3 sequence is CASSISSSYNSPLHF. CDR3 DNA sequence: TGTGCCAGTAGTATAAGTTCGAGTTATAATTCACCCCTCCACTTT.

The chain has TRBV28 and TRBJ2-3; 15 bases align to TRBD2. Germline V CDR1 and CDR2: MDHEN, SYDVKM. V lost 4 bases, J lost 0 bases, and 8 bases stayed unmatched. The CDR3 has 19 amino acids. The CDR3 DNA reads TGTGCCAGCAGTTATTTTTGGACTAGCGGGGGGGGTAGCACAGATACGCAGTATTTT. It encodes CASSYFWTSGGGSTDTQYF.

The chain recombines TRBV30 with TRBJ1-1; the match to TRBD1 covers 11 bases. Germline V CDR1 and CDR2: GTSNPN, SVGIG (reference sequence). This CDR3 has 14 residues. V lost 8 bases and J lost 4; bases outside the gene matches: 9. The CDR3 here is CARLTGTGGTEAFF. The CDR3 DNA follows: TGTGCCAGACTCACCGGGACAGGGGGCACTGAAGCTTTCTTT.

The chain couples TRBV9 to TRBJ2-3; perhaps TRBD1 as D (6 bases). Trimming removed 1 base from V and 4 bases from J, with 16 bases in between. Germline CDR1 is SGDLS and CDR2 is YYNGEE. The CDR3 is 16 amino acids. The CDR3 sequence: CASSVSGTHPPDTQYF. CDR3 nucleotide sequence: TGTGCCAGCAGCGTAAGTGGGACACATCCCCCAGATACGCAGTATTTT. The variable domain in full, with the rest retrieved from reference TRBV9 and TRBJ2-3, is DSGVTQTPKHLITATGQRVTLRCSPRSGDLSVYWYQQSLDQGLQFLIQYYNGEERAKGNILERFSAQQFPDLHSELNLSSLELGDSALYFCASSVSGTHPPDTQYFGPGTRLTVL.

CDR3: CASSPGGRRQETQYF. The CDR3, as DNA: TGTGCCAGCAGCCCTGGTGGGAGGAGGCAAGAGACCCAGTACTTC. The rearrangement joins TRBV7-8 to TRBJ2-5, with D tentatively TRBD2 (6 bases). This CDR3 is 15 amino acids long. Germline values: CDR1 SGHVS, CDR2 FQNEAQ. The V gene lost 5 bases and the J gene lost 2 bases, with 15 bases spanning the gap.

The chain joins TRBV16 to TRBJ1-4; 9 positions match TRBD1. V dropped 0 bases and J dropped 8; count of bases not matched to a gene: 4. The germline V gene has CDR1 KGHSY and CDR2 FQNENV. CDR3 length: 15 residues. CDR3 in DNA: TGTGCCAGCAGCCAATCTGGGACAGGGTTGGAAAAACTGTTTTTT. Translation gives CASSQSGTGLEKLFF.

The chain employs TRBV28 and TRBJ2-3; a weak D match, TRBD1 (6 bases). V lost 3 bases and J lost 2, with 12 bases in between. CDR3 size: 15 residues. Germline-derived CDR1 and CDR2 are MDHEN and SYDVKM. The CDR3 is CASSFEGHLTDTQYF. In DNA, the CDR3 is TGTGCCAGCAGTTTCGAGGGACACCTCACAGATACGCAGTATTTT.

This clone was counted a single time. The chain has TRBV4-1 and TRBJ2-7; 9 positions match TRBD1. V shed 2 bases, J shed 7 bases, and the junction held 3 bases outside the gene matches. The CDR3 contains 13 residues. Germline loops: CDR1 MGHRA, CDR2 YSYEKL. The CDR3 spells CASSQTGTGEQYF. CDR3 DNA sequence: TGCGCCAGCAGCCAAACCGGGACAGGGGAGCAGTACTTC.

The chain links TRBV6-5 to TRBJ2-2; the D gene is possibly TRBD1 (6 bases). CDR3 length: 14 residues. Looked up from germline, CDR1 is MNHEY and CDR2 is SVGAGI. V was pared by 6 bases and J by 2 bases, with 10 bases between. The CDR3 sequence: CASSGQRNTGELFF. The CDR3 region has the DNA TGTGCCAGCAGCGGACAGAGAAACACCGGGGAGCTGTTTTTT.

The chain employs TRBV5-1 and TRBJ1-3; weak D call: TRBD1 (5 bases). The CDR3 spans 15 residues. With 0 bases removed from V and 2 bases from J, the gap between germline ends came to 9 bases. Looked up from germline, CDR1 is SGHRS and CDR2 is YFSETQ. CDR3 protein: CASSLEGMAGNTIYF. CDR3 bases: TGCGCCAGCAGCTTGGAGGGGATGGCTGGAAACACCATATATTTT.

This chain joins TRBV24-1 and TRBJ2-1; D remains unclear. From germline, CDR1 is KGHDR and CDR2 SFDVKD. Trimming stripped 5 bases from V and 8 bases from J, with 12 bases between. CDR3 length: 13 amino acids. The CDR3 nucleotides read TGTGCCACCAGTGCCCCTCCCTGGCATGAGCAGTTCTTC. This encodes CATSAPPWHEQFF.

The chain carries TRBV5-8 and TRBJ1-4; 7 bases line up with TRBD1. J was trimmed by 6 bases and V by 0 bases; bases with no gene match: 5. CDR1 and CDR2 from the germline V gene are SGHTS and YDEGEE. The CDR3 totals 15 residues. The DNA for the CDR3 is TGTGCCAGCAGCTTGGTAGGGGGCCGGGATGAAAAACTGTTTTTT. Protein sequence: CASSLVGGRDEKLFF.